This T cell receptor beta chain was profiled in a study of T cell responses to AZD1222 COVID-19 vaccine. Study-wide results and limits: It was only after the peak T cell response that any repertoires were sampled.

This CDR3 contains 15 residues. Germline V lookup: CDR1 MRHNA, CDR2 SNTAGT. Trimming took 3 bases from V and 3 from J; bases not matched to a gene: 5. Using immunoSEQ multiplex PCR, the repertoire was profiled, and TCRdb retains in-frame clones only, with some absent. The sample lists roughly 67,000 clones; approximately 91% were seen once. About this clone: Its antigen remains unknown.

V gene TRBV6-4 combines with J gene TRBJ2-1; 7 positions agree with TRBD2. Sequencing was performed on peripheral blood, taken on day 0 of AZD1222 vaccination. The receptor comes from an adult in good health. CDR3 loop: CASSEEASGYNEQFF. In nucleotides, the CDR3 is TGTGCCAGCAGTGAGGAGGCTAGCGGCTACAATGAGCAGTTCTTC.